What follows are 26 T cell receptor beta chains derived from one specimen sequenced in a study of regulatory T cells in long-lasting Graves disease. TCR beta libraries were built with iRepertoire HTBI primers and Arm-PCR of CDR3 regions. TCRdb re-called the multiplex PCR reads through MiXCR, storing one row per CDR3 protein. The sample lists 400,000 or so distinct CDR3 sequences, roughly 20% occurring once. Time point: persistent/refractory GD, antithyroid drugs over 5 years with positive TRAb. The TCR library was made from RNA that had been extracted from PBMCs in TRIzol. The sample consisted of peripheral blood mononuclear cells (PBMCs), taken when the disease was refractory, from a patient treated with antithyroid drugs. The receptors here all came from a female donor with Graves disease.

The rearrangement joins TRBV4-1 to TRBJ1-4, with TRBD1 as a possible D gene (6 bases). Trimming stripped 6 bases from V and 7 bases from J, with 24 bases between. There are 17 residues in the CDR3. Germline CDR1 reads MGHRA; CDR2 reads YSYEKL. The CDR3 sequence: CASSLQLPGHQGEKLFF. The CDR3 nucleotides are TGCGCCAGCAGTCTTCAGCTTCCGGGACATCAGGGTGAAAAACTGTTTTTT.

Details on this clonotype: Just one base apart from a much larger clone, this may be a read error. A read error is likely, as this CDR3 ends without the conserved phenylalanine or tryptophan. This chain joins TRBV11-2 and TRBJ2-7; D is undetermined. Germline-derived CDR1 and CDR2 are SGHAT and FQNNGV. The CDR3 extends over 12 amino acids. V was pared by 1 base and J by 6 bases, with 7 bases between. The CDR3: CASSLAPREQYL. CDR3 DNA sequence: TGTGCCAGCAGCTTAGCCCCCCGCGAGCAGTACCTC.

V gene TRBV7-2 combines with J gene TRBJ1-1; D is unclear. CDR1 is SGHTA, CDR2 FQGNSA, per germline. With 4 bases removed from V and 11 bases from J, the gap between germline ends came to 17 bases. The length of the CDR3 is 13 residues. CDR3 in DNA: TGTGCCAGCAGCTCGATAAAACATCCCGGGGCTTTCTTT. Its protein product is CASSSIKHPGAFF.

Note on this clonotype: A far bigger clonotype differs at one base, so this is likely a read error. J is TRBJ1-1 and V is TRBV2, with D possibly being TRBD1 (5 bases). The length of the CDR3 is 12 residues. V was pared by 6 bases and J by 5 bases, with 10 bases between. The V gene's germline CDR1 is SNHLY and CDR2 FYNNEI. The chain's CDR3 is CASRAGLTEAFF. The CDR3 DNA sequence: TGTGCCAGCAGGGCAGGGCTGACTGAAGCTTTCTTT.

This clonotype was counted many times. At one end, the junction sequence differs from germline, possibly due to a read error. This chain connects TRBV5-1 to TRBJ2-7, with a possible D match to TRBD2 (5 bases). This CDR3 is 11 amino acids long. Germline CDR1 and CDR2: SGHRS and YFSETQ. The CDR3 sequence is CASSSSHEQYF. CDR3 DNA sequence: TGTGCCAGCAGCTCTAGCCACGAGCAGTACTTC.

This clonotype was found many times. This chain uses TRBV20-1 with TRBJ2-5; 11 positions match TRBD2. Per germline, CDR1 DFQATT and CDR2 SNEGSKA (reference sequence). This CDR3 spans 15 amino acids. The ends lost 3 bases at V and 7 bases at J; junction bases unmatched: 10. As DNA, the CDR3 is TGCAGTGCTAGGACTAGCGGGACCGTCGGAGGGACCCAGTACTTC. Its translation is CSARTSGTVGGTQYF.

The chain couples TRBV12-3 or TRBV12-4 to TRBJ2-1; D unresolved. V was trimmed by 6 bases and J by 5 bases, leaving 17 bases between them. There are 15 residues in the CDR3. CDR3 sequence: CASRATLLLNNEQFF. CDR3 nucleotides: TGTGCCAGCAGGGCGACCCTCCTCCTCAACAATGAGCAGTTCTTC.

This clonotype was found a few times. V and J are TRBV7-2 and TRBJ2-2; D is perhaps TRBD2 (6 bases). The V end was cut by 1 base, the J end by 5 bases, with 11 bases between. Germline assignment: CDR1 SGHTA and CDR2 FQGNSA. The CDR3 loop spans 15 amino acids. CDR3 in amino acids: CASSLDRGGTGELFF. CDR3 nucleotide sequence: TGTGCCAGCAGCTTAGACCGAGGAGGGACCGGGGAGCTGTTTTTT.

This clonotype has more than one count but fewer than ten. The J gene is TRBJ1-2, the V gene TRBV15; 10 bases match TRBD1. The CDR3 loop spans 13 amino acids. V lost 5 bases and J lost 7; bases outside the gene matches: 4. Germline V gene sequence: CDR1 LNHNV, CDR2 YYDKDF (reference sequence). This CDR3 is CATSQDRGPGYTF. In DNA, the CDR3 is TGTGCCACCAGCCAAGACAGGGGGCCTGGCTACACCTTC.

This clonotype has more than one count but fewer than ten. The chain carries TRBV20-1 and TRBJ2-7, with 14 positions matching TRBD2. Germline loops: CDR1 DFQATT, CDR2 SNEGSKA (reference sequence). Losses at the gene ends were 2 bases for V and 2 bases for J; bases not matched to a gene: 5. CDR3 length equals 16 residues. The CDR3 DNA is TGCAGTGCTAGACCGGGACTAGCGGGAGTTACCTACGAGCAGTACTTC. Translation: CSARPGLAGVTYEQYF.

The chain links TRBV2 to TRBJ2-5, with D uncertain. Trimming took 4 bases from V and 0 from J, leaving 12 bases between them. CDR3 length equals 15 residues. Looked up from germline, CDR1 is SNHLY and CDR2 is FYNNEI. The chain's CDR3 is CASSGGLGYQETQYF. The CDR3 bases are TGTGCCAGCAGTGGCGGTCTAGGGTACCAAGAGACCCAGTACTTC.

This clonotype was detected only a few times. This chain uses TRBV30 with TRBJ1-5, with 11 bases lining up with TRBD1. Germline loops: CDR1 GTSNPN, CDR2 SVGIG (reference sequence). With V trimmed by 3 bases and J by 6 bases, 7 bases remained unmatched. This CDR3 has 15 amino acids. CDR3: CAWSVGGTGGQPQHF. DNA of the CDR3: TGTGCCTGGAGCGTAGGGGGGACAGGGGGTCAGCCCCAGCATTTT.

The CDR3 DNA reads as TGTGCCAGCTCACCCACAGCAGGTGAAGCTTTCTTT. It encodes CASSPTAGEAFF. The chain is built from TRBV18 and TRBJ1-1, with D hard to call. Germline CDR1 and CDR2: KGHSH and LQKENI. The CDR3 is made up of 12 amino acids. Trimming pared 3 bases from V and 7 bases from J, leaving 9 bases between.

There are a few counts of this clonotype. The V call is TRBV7-2, the J call TRBJ2-1; 10 nucleotides agree with TRBD2. Germline V gene lookup returns CDR1 SGHTA and CDR2 FQGNSA. This CDR3 is 19 amino acids long. J was trimmed by 2 bases and V by 1 base; bases with no gene match: 11. The CDR3, as DNA: TGTGCCAGCAGCTTAGAGCGACTGGGACTAGCGATGACCTACAATGAGCAGTTCTTC. Translation: CASSLERLGLAMTYNEQFF. The complete variable domain, with remaining parts taken from reference TRBV7-2 and TRBJ2-1, reads GAGVSQSPSNKVTEKGKDVELRCDPISGHTALYWYRQSLGQGLEFLIYFQGNSAPDKSGLPSDRFSAERTGGSVSTLTIQRTQQEDSAVYLCASSLERLGLAMTYNEQFFGPGTRLTVL.

This clonotype was picked up many times. The chain joins TRBV7-2 to TRBJ2-4; maybe TRBD1 (5 bases). Trimming took 5 bases from V and 7 from J, leaving 18 bases between them. The CDR3 length is 15 residues. Germline lookup yields CDR1 SGHTA and CDR2 FQGNSA. CDR3 loop: CASSPYVPSGNIQYF. DNA of the CDR3: TGTGCCAGCAGCCCGTATGTGCCCTCAGGGAACATTCAGTACTTC. Using reference TRBV7-2 and TRBJ2-4 for the parts outside the CDR3, the full variable domain is GAGVSQSPSNKVTEKGKDVELRCDPISGHTALYWYRQSLGQGLEFLIYFQGNSAPDKSGLPSDRFSAERTGGSVSTLTIQRTQQEDSAVYLCASSPYVPSGNIQYFGAGTRLSVL.

This clonotype showed up just a few times. This CDR3 reads CASSYSGTGALGNYEQYF. DNA of the CDR3: TGTGCCAGCAGTTACTCAGGGACAGGGGCATTGGGCAACTACGAGCAGTACTTC. This rearrangement joins TRBV6-2 or TRBV6-3 to TRBJ2-7; 10 nucleotides line up with TRBD1. The V segment lost 0 bases and the J segment 3 bases; nucleotides outside the gene matches: 11. Germline CDR1 MNHEY, CDR2 SVGEGT. The CDR3 totals 18 residues.

V is TRBV4-1 and J is TRBJ1-5; TRBD1 is a possible D gene (6 bases). The CDR3 sequence is 14 residues long. Between the trimmed V and J ends, which lost 8 bases and 1 base, there was a span of 12 bases. Germline CDR1 MGHRA, CDR2 YSYEKL. The CDR3 is CASRPDRSNQPQHF. As DNA, the CDR3 is TGCGCCAGCCGACCCGACAGGAGCAATCAGCCCCAGCATTTT.

This clonotype was detected a few times. CDR3 protein: CASSLLGRSAGELFF. CDR3 nucleotides: TGCGCCAGCAGCCTGCTCGGGCGGAGCGCCGGGGAGCTGTTTTTT. This chain joins TRBV4-3 and TRBJ2-2; D call uncertain. CDR3 length: 15 residues. The germline V gene encodes CDR1 LGHNA and CDR2 YSLEER. Trimming took off 4 bases at V and 6 bases at J, with 15 bases between the two ends.

This clonotype was observed a handful of times. The V call is TRBV28, the J call TRBJ1-1; D unresolved. CDR3 length: 14 amino acids. Trimming stripped 5 bases from V and 3 bases from J, with 13 bases between. Germline CDR1 reads MDHEN; CDR2 reads SYDVKM. The CDR3 DNA is TGTGCCAGCAGTGGCCGGCAATTGGACACTGAAGCTTTCTTT. This sequence encodes CASSGRQLDTEAFF.

In this sample, this clonotype turned up a few times. The gene calls are TRBV15 and TRBJ2-4; 7 bases agree with TRBD1. In germline, CDR1 is LNHNV, CDR2 YYDKDF (reference sequence). V shed 2 bases and J 15 bases; nucleotides not matched to a gene: 13. This CDR3 is built from 14 residues. The DNA of the CDR3 is TGTGCCACCAGCAGATCTCTAGAACAGGGGCTCCGGTACTTC. Its translation: CATSRSLEQGLRYF.

In its sample, this clonotype was seen many times. The V call is TRBV24-1, the J call TRBJ1-2; 7 bases are shared with TRBD1. The CDR3 is 14 amino acids. V shed 2 bases, J shed 3 bases, and the junction held 2 bases outside the gene matches. Germline values: CDR1 KGHDR, CDR2 SFDVKD. CDR3 coding DNA: TGTGCCACCAGTGATTGGGACAGAGACTATGGCTACACCTTC. Translated: CATSDWDRDYGYTF.

This clonotype was found a few times. The genes are TRBV7-9 and TRBJ2-7; no firm D call. V was trimmed by 4 bases and J by 2 bases, leaving 12 bases between them. There are 14 residues in the CDR3. Germline V gives CDR1 SEHNR, CDR2 FQNEAQ (reference sequence). The CDR3 bases are TGTGCCAGCAGCTCGCCGCACCGACCCTACGAGCAGTACTTC. The encoded protein is CASSSPHRPYEQYF.

Points on this clonotype: One end of the junction does not line up with germline, which may come from a read error. V and J are TRBV11-2 and TRBJ2-7; D is undetermined. Germline V lookup: CDR1 SGHAT, CDR2 FQNNGV. CDR3 length equals 15 residues. The CDR3 loop reads CASSQDQFRTYEQYF. The CDR3 nucleotides read TGCGCCAGCAGCCAAGATCAATTCAGGACCTACGAGCAGTACTTC.

This sequence joins TRBV7-2 and TRBJ2-7; D not certain. There are 15 residues in the CDR3. The germline V gene has CDR1 SGHTA and CDR2 FQGNSA. Trimming stripped 0 bases from V and 5 bases from J, with 14 bases between. The CDR3 loop reads CASSLALVVSHEQYF. DNA for the CDR3: TGTGCCAGCAGCTTAGCGTTGGTAGTTTCCCACGAGCAGTACTTC.

This chain connects TRBV6-5 to TRBJ2-7; no clear D gene. This CDR3 is built from 15 residues. The germline V and J ends were trimmed by 0 bases and 7 bases, with 16 bases remaining between them. Germline-derived CDR1 and CDR2 are MNHEY and SVGAGI. DNA for the CDR3: TGTGCCAGCAGTTACTCGTGGCCAGACCCCCTTGAGCAGTACTTC. Its protein is CASSYSWPDPLEQYF.

In this sample, this clonotype turned up many times. The genes are TRBV7-8 and TRBJ2-7, with 11 bases identical to TRBD2. CDR1 and CDR2 from the germline V gene are SGHVS and FQNEAQ. This CDR3 region has 17 residues. V gave up 5 bases and J gave up 0 bases; unmatched junction bases: 9. CDR3 sequence: CASSTLLAGGSSYEQYF. For the CDR3, the DNA is TGTGCCAGCAGCACCCTTCTAGCGGGGGGTAGCTCCTACGAGCAGTACTTC.